Shown below are 25 T cell receptor beta chains from a single sample sequenced in a study of T-cell memory formation after mild COVID-19. TCRdb re-called the 5' RACE reads through MiXCR, storing one row per CDR3 protein. In the table there are some 250,000 distinct CDR3 sequences, around 10% of which are singletons. Material for sequencing was PBMCs or a T cell subset sorted from them (not recorded which). These receptors all come from a man younger than 30 who had mild COVID-19 (a few samples of this study predate the infection). Cell type and time point are not known.

In this sample, this clonotype turned up many times. The rearrangement joins TRBV7-2 to TRBJ2-3; D remains unclear. This CDR3 spans 12 amino acids. V lost 6 bases, J lost 2 bases, and 6 bases lay in between. Germline CDR1 is SGHTA and CDR2 is FQGNSA. DNA for the CDR3: TGTGCCAGCAGTTCATACACAGATACGCAGTATTTT. Encoded protein: CASSSYTDTQYF.

The sample holds a few counts of this clonotype. The genes are TRBV5-1 and TRBJ2-3; possible D gene TRBD1, 6 bases. CDR3 size: 16 residues. V lost 0 bases to trimming and J lost 0 bases, with 11 bases between them. In germline, CDR1 is SGHRS, CDR2 YFSETQ. CDR3 sequence (DNA): TGCGCCAGCAGCTTGGGTGGGACACCTAGCACAGATACGCAGTATTTT. It encodes CASSLGGTPSTDTQYF.

The chain carries TRBV28 and TRBJ1-1; no reliable D call. This CDR3 spans 14 amino acids. V gave up 3 bases and J gave up 2 bases, with 10 bases separating them. CDR1 is MDHEN and CDR2 is SYDVKM in the germline V gene. Here the CDR3 reads CASSFPSRNTEAFF. Written as DNA, the CDR3 is TGTGCCAGCAGTTTCCCGTCAAGAAACACTGAAGCTTTCTTT. The variable domain in full, with the rest retrieved from reference TRBV28 and TRBJ1-1, is DVKVTQSSRYLVKRTGEKVFLECVQDMDHENMFWYRQDPGLGLRLIYFSYDVKMKEKGDIPEGYSVSREKKERFSLILESASTNQTSMYLCASSFPSRNTEAFFGQGTRLTVV.

The V and J genes are TRBV20-1 and TRBJ2-7, with D possibly being TRBD1 or TRBD2 (5 bases each). The CDR3 loop spans 12 amino acids. The germline CDR1 and CDR2 sequences are DFQATT and SNEGSKA (reference sequence). Trimming pared 8 bases from V and 6 bases from J, leaving 17 bases between. Written as DNA, the CDR3 is TGCAGTACCGGGATGGGGGTTTCCGAGCAGTACTTC. Residues: CSTGMGVSEQYF.

The sample holds many counts of this clonotype. This chain links TRBV3-1 with TRBJ2-3, with TRBD1 identical over 11 bases. The CDR3 runs to 12 residues. Germline V gives CDR1 LGHDT, CDR2 YNNKEL (reference sequence). V shed 4 bases and J 14 bases; nucleotides not matched to a gene: 5. The CDR3, as DNA: TGTGCCAGCAGCCTTGGACAGGGGGCGCGGTATTTT. As protein: CASSLGQGARYF.

J is TRBJ2-7 and V is TRBV19; TRBD2 matches at 8 bases. The CDR3 is 15 residues long. V lost 10 bases, J lost 1 base, and 12 bases stayed unmatched. The germline gives CDR1 LNHDA, CDR2 SQIVND (reference sequence). The CDR3, as DNA: TGTGCCACGACGACGTACGGGAGGGGGTCCTACGAGCAGTACTTC. This codes for CATTTYGRGSYEQYF.

This clonotype was observed many times. This sequence joins TRBV11-2 and TRBJ1-1; 9 bases are shared with TRBD1. The J segment lost 3 bases and the V segment lost 4 bases, leaving 3 bases of the junction unmatched. CDR1 and CDR2 (germline): SGHAT, FQNNGV. The CDR3 loop spans 14 amino acids. The DNA for the CDR3 is TGTGCCAGCAGCTCTGGACAGGGGTACACTGAAGCTTTCTTT. Translated: CASSSGQGYTEAFF.

This rearrangement joins TRBV4-2 to TRBJ2-5, with D perhaps matching TRBD2 (5 bases). The CDR3 has 16 residues. V lost 0 bases to trimming and J lost 8 bases, with 19 bases between them. CDR1 LGHNA and CDR2 YNFKEQ come from the germline V gene. The chain's CDR3 is CASSQDRVGSLATQYF. The CDR3 bases are TGTGCCAGCAGCCAAGATCGGGTCGGTAGTCTAGCCACCCAGTACTTC.

This clonotype was detected many times. The rearrangement joins TRBV5-1 to TRBJ2-1; 11 bases are a match to TRBD2. V gave up 4 bases and J gave up 7 bases; unmatched junction bases: 7. Germline CDR1 and CDR2: SGHRS and YFSETQ. The CDR3 has 15 amino acids. CDR3 sequence (DNA): TGCGCCAGCAGCATGCTAGCGGGGGGCGAGAATGAGCAGTTCTTC. Protein product: CASSMLAGGENEQFF.

There are a few counts of this clonotype. In DNA form, the CDR3 reads TGTGCCAGCAGCCAAGAGGCTAGCGTCTACGAGCAGTACGTC. Translating it yields CASSQEASVYEQYV. The V gene is TRBV4-2, the J gene TRBJ2-7; possible D gene TRBD2, 6 bases. Between the trimmed V and J ends, which lost 0 bases and 3 bases, there was a span of 9 bases. Germline V gene lookup returns CDR1 LGHNA and CDR2 YNFKEQ. There are 14 residues in the CDR3.

The chain employs TRBV6-6 and TRBJ1-1; D gene unclear. The germline V gene encodes CDR1 MNHNY and CDR2 SVGAGI (reference sequence). Trimming took 1 base from V and 1 from J, leaving 1 base between them. There are 12 residues in the CDR3. The CDR3 sequence is CASSYWNTEAFF. In nucleotides, the CDR3 is TGTGCCAGCAGTTACTGGAACACTGAAGCTTTCTTT.

In its sample, this clonotype was seen a few times. V gene TRBV4-1 combines with J gene TRBJ2-1; TRBD1 agrees at 9 bases. The CDR3 is 14 residues long. Unmatched junction bases numbered 3, after V lost 4 bases and J lost 5 bases. Germline loops: CDR1 MGHRA, CDR2 YSYEKL. CDR3 DNA: TGCGCCAGCAGCCCGGGACAGGGAGACAATGAGCAGTTCTTC. As protein: CASSPGQGDNEQFF.

J is TRBJ2-3 and V is TRBV7-2; D possibly corresponds to TRBD2 (5 bases). Trimming shortened V by 5 bases and J by 6 bases, and 12 bases separated the two germline ends. Germline V lookup: CDR1 SGHTA, CDR2 FQGNSA. This CDR3 spans 13 amino acids. For the CDR3, the DNA is TGTGCCAGCAGCCCGGGGTCCGGGGATACGCAGTATTTT. This codes for CASSPGSGDTQYF.

The chain recombines TRBV5-6 with TRBJ1-2, with D uncertain. The length of the CDR3 is 12 residues. V was clipped by 2 bases and J by 1 base, with 3 bases between them. Looked up from germline, CDR1 is SGHDT and CDR2 is YYEEEE. This CDR3 is CASSLSNYGYTF. The DNA for the CDR3 is TGTGCCAGCAGCTTAAGTAACTATGGCTACACCTTC.

This chain joins TRBV20-1 and TRBJ1-2, with D uncertain. Germline values: CDR1 DFQATT, CDR2 SNEGSKA (reference sequence). Trimming shortened V by 5 bases and J by 7 bases, and 20 bases separated the two germline ends. The CDR3 has 14 amino acids. Written as DNA, the CDR3 is TGCAGTGCTCGGGTGTGGAGGGAGTTAGGTGGCTACACCTTC. Residues: CSARVWRELGGYTF.

The chain combines TRBV18 with TRBJ1-2, with D perhaps TRBD1 (5 bases). Trimming left V 2 bases short and J 8 bases short, with 15 bases between. Germline V lookup: CDR1 KGHSH, CDR2 LQKENI. The CDR3 is 14 amino acids. CDR3 region: CASSPRDQGPGYTF. CDR3 DNA sequence: TGTGCCAGCTCACCAAGGGATCAGGGTCCGGGCTACACCTTC. Supplemented by reference TRBV18 and TRBJ1-2, the full variable domain reads NAGVMQNPRHLVRRRGQEARLRCSPMKGHSHVYWYRQLPEEGLKFMVYLQKENIIDESGMPKERFSAEFPKEGPSILRIQQVVRGDSAAYFCASSPRDQGPGYTFGSGTRLTVV.

This clonotype showed up just a few times. The J gene is TRBJ2-3, the V gene TRBV3-1; 10 bases are shared with TRBD2. CDR1 LGHDT and CDR2 YNNKEL come from the germline V gene (reference sequence). Germline trimming cut 2 bases from V and 6 bases from J; bases unmatched to any gene: 5. CDR3 length: 15 amino acids. Here the CDR3 reads CASSQTSGVEDTQYF. CDR3 nucleotide sequence: TGTGCCAGCAGCCAAACTAGCGGGGTAGAGGATACGCAGTATTTT.

The rearrangement joins TRBV10-3 to TRBJ2-5; D may correspond to TRBD1 or TRBD2 (5 bases each). CDR3 size: 12 residues. The V gene lost 8 bases and the J gene lost 2 bases, with 9 bases spanning the gap. Germline CDR1 and CDR2: ENHRY and SYGVKD. The CDR3 DNA sequence: TGTGCCATCTCCGGGACGCAAGAGACCCAGTACTTC. Amino acid sequence: CAISGTQETQYF.

This clonotype was counted ten times or more. The chain has TRBV27 and TRBJ1-4; tentative D call: TRBD1 (6 bases). This CDR3 comprises 15 residues. The V and J ends lost 8 bases and 1 base respectively, with 14 bases between them. Germline values: CDR1 MNHEY, CDR2 SMNVEV (reference sequence). CDR3 in amino acids: CASGALGGTNEKLFF. CDR3 coding DNA: TGTGCCAGCGGAGCCTTAGGGGGAACTAATGAAAAACTGTTTTTT.

This rearrangement joins TRBV7-3 to TRBJ2-7, with 9 nucleotides matching TRBD1. This CDR3 spans 14 amino acids. The germline gives CDR1 SGHTA, CDR2 FQGTGA. V shed 3 bases and J 2 bases; nucleotides not matched to a gene: 2. CDR3 DNA: TGTGCCAGCAGCTTGACAGGGGGAGCCTACGAGCAGTACTTC. This sequence encodes CASSLTGGAYEQYF.

The CDR3 loop is CASSLGWGTNEKLFF. The CDR3 DNA reads as TGTGCCAGCAGCTTAGGCTGGGGAACTAATGAAAAACTGTTTTTT. The chain couples TRBV14 to TRBJ1-4; D gene ambiguous. Germline values: CDR1 SGHDN, CDR2 FVKESK. This CDR3 comprises 15 residues. The V gene lost 5 bases and the J gene lost 1 base, with 11 bases spanning the gap.

This clonotype has more than one count but fewer than ten. J is TRBJ2-6 and V is TRBV10-3, with D perhaps TRBD1 (5 bases). CDR3 length equals 14 residues. The germline gives CDR1 ENHRY, CDR2 SYGVKD. The germline V and J ends were trimmed by 7 bases and 0 bases, with 7 bases remaining between them. The CDR3 reads CAIKGSSGANVLTF. The CDR3 coding sequence is TGTGCCATCAAGGGGTCCTCTGGGGCCAACGTCCTGACTTTC.

This clonotype has only a few counts. V gene TRBV27 combines with J gene TRBJ2-1; D might be TRBD2 (5 bases). V lost 6 bases and J 11 bases, leaving 14 bases between the germline ends. CDR1 and CDR2 (germline): MNHEY, SMNVEV (reference sequence). This CDR3 has 12 residues. CDR3 loop: CASSSGLGKQFF. The CDR3 nucleotides read TGTGCCAGCAGCTCCGGACTGGGAAAGCAGTTCTTC.

The table lists this clonotype with many counts. The chain carries TRBV7-2 and TRBJ2-3, with TRBD2 matching 15 bases. The CDR3 runs to 18 residues. Germline V gene data show CDR1 as SGHTA and CDR2 as FQGNSA. V trimming: 1 base; J trimming: 7 bases; junction bases outside the gene matches: 9. CDR3 sequence reads: CASSLEGTSGRNINTQYF. In nucleotides, the CDR3 is TGTGCCAGCAGCTTAGAAGGGACTAGCGGGAGGAACATTAATACGCAGTATTTT.

This chain uses TRBV11-1 with TRBJ2-7, with D possibly matching TRBD2 (6 bases). Germline V gene sequence: CDR1 SGHAT, CDR2 FQDESV (reference sequence). V lost 5 bases to trimming and J lost 4 bases, with 12 bases between them. This CDR3 is 13 amino acids long. The CDR3 DNA reads as TGTGCCAGCAGCCCTTCTGGGGGGTACGAGCAGTACGTC. This gives the protein CASSPSGGYEQYV.